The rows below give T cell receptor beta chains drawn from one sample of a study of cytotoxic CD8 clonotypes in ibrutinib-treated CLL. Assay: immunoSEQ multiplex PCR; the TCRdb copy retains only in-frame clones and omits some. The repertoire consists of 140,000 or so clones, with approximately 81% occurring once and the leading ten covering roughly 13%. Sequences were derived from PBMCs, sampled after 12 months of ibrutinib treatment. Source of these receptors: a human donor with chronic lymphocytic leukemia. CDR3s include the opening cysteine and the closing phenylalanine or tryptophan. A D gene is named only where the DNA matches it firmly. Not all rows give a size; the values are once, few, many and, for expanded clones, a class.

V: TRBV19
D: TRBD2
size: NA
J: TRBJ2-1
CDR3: CASSILAGGPDEQFF
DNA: TGTGCCAGTAGTATACTAGCGGGAGGGCCAGATGAGCAGTTCTTC

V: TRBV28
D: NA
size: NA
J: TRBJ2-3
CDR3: CASSLVARVTDTQYF
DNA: TGTGCCAGCAGTTTGGTCGCCAGGGTAACAGATACGCAGTATTTT

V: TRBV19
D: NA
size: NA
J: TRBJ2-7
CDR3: CASSMAAHYEQYF
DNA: TGTGCCAGTAGTATGGCAGCACACTACGAGCAGTACTTC

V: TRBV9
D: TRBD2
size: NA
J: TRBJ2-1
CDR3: CASSDTGTSLNEQFF
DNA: TGTGCCAGCAGCGATACAGGGACTAGCCTCAATGAGCAGTTCTTC

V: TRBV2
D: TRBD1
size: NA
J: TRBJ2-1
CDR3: CASTATGNEQFF
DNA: TGTGCCAGCACCGCGACAGGGAATGAGCAGTTCTTC

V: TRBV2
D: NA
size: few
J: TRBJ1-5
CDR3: CASSAAGVSQPQHF
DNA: TGTGCCAGCAGTGCGGCGGGGGTCAGTCAGCCCCAGCATTTT

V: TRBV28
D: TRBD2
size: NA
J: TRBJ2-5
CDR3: CASRAGGPSETQYF
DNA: TGTGCCAGCAGAGCGGGAGGGCCCTCAGAGACCCAGTACTTC

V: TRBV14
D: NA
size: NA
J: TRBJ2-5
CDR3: CASSQDAGAETQYF
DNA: TGTGCCAGCAGCCAAGATGCAGGGGCAGAGACCCAGTACTTC

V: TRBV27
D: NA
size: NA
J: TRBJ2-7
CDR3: CASSFRADSYYEQYF
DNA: TGTGCCAGCAGTTTTAGGGCGGACAGCTACTACGAGCAGTACTTC

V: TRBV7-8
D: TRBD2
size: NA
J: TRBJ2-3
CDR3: CASSRSLAGGPDVDAQYF
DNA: TGTGCCAGCAGCCGTTCGTTAGCGGGAGGGCCAGATGTTGATGCGCAGTATTTT

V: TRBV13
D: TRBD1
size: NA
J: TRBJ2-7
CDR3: CASSSLGDRASYEQYF
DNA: TGTGCCAGCAGCTCGCTTGGGGACAGGGCCTCCTACGAGCAGTACTTC

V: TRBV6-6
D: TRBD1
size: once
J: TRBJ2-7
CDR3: CASSRGGQGSGYEQYF
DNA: TGTGCCAGCAGTCGGGGGGGACAGGGGAGCGGGTACGAGCAGTACTTC

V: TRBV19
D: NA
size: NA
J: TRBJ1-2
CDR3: CASSTRTFSGYTF
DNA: TGTGCCAGTAGTACCCGGACATTTTCTGGCTACACCTTC

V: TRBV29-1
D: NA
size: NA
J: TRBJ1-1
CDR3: CSVERSSQAGTEAFF
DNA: TGCAGCGTTGAGAGATCCAGTCAGGCGGGCACTGAAGCTTTCTTT

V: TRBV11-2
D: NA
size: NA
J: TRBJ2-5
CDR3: CASSLLAGKGETQYF
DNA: TGTGCCAGCAGCTTACTCGCCGGAAAGGGAGAGACCCAGTACTTC

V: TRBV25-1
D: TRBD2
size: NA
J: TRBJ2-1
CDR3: CASSPRAGGGYNEQFF
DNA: TGTGCCAGCAGTCCCCGAGCGGGAGGTGGTTACAATGAGCAGTTCTTC

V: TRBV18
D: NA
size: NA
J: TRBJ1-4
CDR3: CASSPPTANEKLFF
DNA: TGTGCCAGCTCACCACCGACAGCAAATGAAAAACTGTTTTTT

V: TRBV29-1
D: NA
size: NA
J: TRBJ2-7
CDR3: CSVGVHEQYF
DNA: TGCAGCGTTGGAGTGCACGAGCAGTACTTC

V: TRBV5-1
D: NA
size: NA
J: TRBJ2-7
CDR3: CASSPLRGRVHEQYF
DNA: TGCGCCAGCAGCCCACTGAGGGGCCGAGTCCACGAGCAGTACTTC

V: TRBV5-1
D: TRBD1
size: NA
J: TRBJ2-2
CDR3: CASSLGGQGTGELFF
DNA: TGCGCCAGCAGCTTGGGGGGACAGGGAACCGGGGAGCTGTTTTTT

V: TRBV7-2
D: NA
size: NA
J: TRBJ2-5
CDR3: CASSSRRGRTFGETQYF
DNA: TGTGCCAGCAGCTCCCGCCGGGGACGGACTTTTGGGGAGACCCAGTACTTC

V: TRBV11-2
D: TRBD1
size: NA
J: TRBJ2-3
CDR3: CASSLDTGGFTDTQYF
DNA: TGTGCCAGCAGCTTAGATACAGGGGGCTTCACAGATACGCAGTATTTT

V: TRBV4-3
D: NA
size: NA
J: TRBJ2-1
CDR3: CASSQVGYLRENNEQFF
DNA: TGCGCCAGCAGCCAAGTCGGATACCTCCGGGAGAACAATGAGCAGTTCTTC

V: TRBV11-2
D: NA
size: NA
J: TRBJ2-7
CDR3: CASSLGSYEQYF
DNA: TGTGCCAGCAGCCTAGGTTCCTACGAGCAGTACTTC

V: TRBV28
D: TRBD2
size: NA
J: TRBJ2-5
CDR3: CASSTGTSGLVEETQYF
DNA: TGTGCCAGCAGTACCGGGACTAGCGGGTTGGTAGAAGAGACCCAGTACTTC

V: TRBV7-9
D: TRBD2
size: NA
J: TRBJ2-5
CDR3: CASTPPASGRGETQYF
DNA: TGTGCCAGCACCCCCCCGGCTAGCGGGAGAGGGGAGACCCAGTACTTC

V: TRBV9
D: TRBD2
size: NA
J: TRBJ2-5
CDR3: CASSGSGRSETQYF
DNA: TGTGCCAGCAGCGGTAGCGGGAGGTCAGAGACCCAGTACTTC

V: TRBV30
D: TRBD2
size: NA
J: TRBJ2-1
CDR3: CAWSVRWRESLNEQFF
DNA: TGTGCCTGGAGTGTACGATGGCGGGAGTCCTTAAATGAGCAGTTCTTC

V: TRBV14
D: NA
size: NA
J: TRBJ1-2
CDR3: CASSPWTATPGYTF
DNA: TGTGCCAGCAGCCCTTGGACAGCCACCCCAGGCTACACCTTC

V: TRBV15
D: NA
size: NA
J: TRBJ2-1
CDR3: CATSRSADITEQFF
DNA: TGTGCCACCAGCAGATCAGCGGACATCACTGAGCAGTTCTTC

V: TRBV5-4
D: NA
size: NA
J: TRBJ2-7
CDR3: CASSLGTDYYEQYF
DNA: TGTGCCAGCAGCTTGGGGACAGATTACTACGAGCAGTACTTC

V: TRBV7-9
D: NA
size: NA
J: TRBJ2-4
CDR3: CASSTSLVAKNIQYF
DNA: TGTGCCAGCAGCACGAGCCTTGTCGCCAAAAACATTCAGTACTTC

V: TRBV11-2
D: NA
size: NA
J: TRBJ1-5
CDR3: CASSPRSGSNQPQHF
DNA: TGTGCCAGCAGCCCGAGGAGTGGTAGCAATCAGCCCCAGCATTTT

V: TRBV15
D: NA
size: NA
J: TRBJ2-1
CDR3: CATSREGGSYNEQFF
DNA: TGTGCCACCAGCAGAGAGGGAGGCTCCTACAATGAGCAGTTCTTC

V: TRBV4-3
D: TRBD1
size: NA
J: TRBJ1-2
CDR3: CASSQVSRDRVYGYTF
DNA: TGCGCCAGCAGCCAAGTCAGCCGGGACAGGGTGTATGGCTACACCTTC

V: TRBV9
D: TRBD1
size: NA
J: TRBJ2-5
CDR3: CASSVAHRGGETQYF
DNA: TGTGCCAGCAGCGTAGCCCACAGGGGCGGGGAGACCCAGTACTTC

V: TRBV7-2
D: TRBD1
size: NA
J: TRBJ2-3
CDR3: CASSPGQGSTDTQYF
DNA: TGTGCCAGCAGCCCGGGACAGGGTTCCACAGATACGCAGTATTTT

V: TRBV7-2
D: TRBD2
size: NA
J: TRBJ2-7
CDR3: CASSSTAGVYEQYF
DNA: TGTGCCAGCAGCTCCACGGCGGGAGTGTACGAGCAGTACTTC

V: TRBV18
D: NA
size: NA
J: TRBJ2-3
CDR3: CASSPTGSGNTQYF
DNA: TGTGCCAGCTCCCCTACAGGGAGTGGGAATACGCAGTATTTT

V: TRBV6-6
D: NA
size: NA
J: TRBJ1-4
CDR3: CASSYGGGGSREKLFF
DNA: TGTGCCAGCAGTTATGGAGGGGGAGGATCTCGTGAAAAACTGTTTTTT

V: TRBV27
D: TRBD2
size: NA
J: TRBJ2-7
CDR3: CASHVAGGWGEQYF
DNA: TGTGCCAGTCACGTAGCGGGAGGTTGGGGAGAGCAGTACTTC

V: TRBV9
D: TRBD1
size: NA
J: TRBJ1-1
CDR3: CASSWVPGQGAQMNTEAFF
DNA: TGTGCCAGCAGCTGGGTACCGGGACAGGGGGCTCAAATGAACACTGAAGCTTTCTTT

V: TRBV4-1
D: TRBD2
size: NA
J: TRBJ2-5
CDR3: CASRLTAGGETQYF
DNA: TGCGCCAGCAGACTCACAGCGGGGGGGGAGACCCAGTACTTC

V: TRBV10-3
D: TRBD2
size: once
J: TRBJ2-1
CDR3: CAISGGRRGGSGINYEQFF
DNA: TGTGCCATCAGTGGGGGACGGAGGGGTGGTAGCGGGATCAACTATGAGCAGTTCTTC

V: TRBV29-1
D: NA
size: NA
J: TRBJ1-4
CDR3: CSVRRQDNEKLFF
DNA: TGCAGCGTTCGAAGACAGGATAATGAAAAACTGTTTTTT

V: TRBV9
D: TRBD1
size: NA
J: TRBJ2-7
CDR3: CASSAWGTGNDEQYF
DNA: TGTGCCAGCAGCGCCTGGGGGACAGGGAACGACGAGCAGTACTTC